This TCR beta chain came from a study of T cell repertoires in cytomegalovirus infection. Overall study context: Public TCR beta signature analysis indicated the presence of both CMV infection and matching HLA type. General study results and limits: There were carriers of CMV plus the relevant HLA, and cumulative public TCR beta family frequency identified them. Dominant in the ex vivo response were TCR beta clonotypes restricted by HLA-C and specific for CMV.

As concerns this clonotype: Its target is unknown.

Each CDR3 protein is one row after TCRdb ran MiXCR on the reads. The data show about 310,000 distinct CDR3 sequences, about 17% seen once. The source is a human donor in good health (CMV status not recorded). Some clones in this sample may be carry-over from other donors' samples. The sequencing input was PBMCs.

The CDR3 here is CASSLATSGRVEQFF. The CDR3 coding sequence is TGCGCCAGCAGCTTGGCTACTAGCGGACGCGTTGAGCAGTTCTTC. V gene TRBV5-1 combines with J gene TRBJ2-1; 8 bases line up with TRBD2. The CDR3 is 15 amino acids. V gave up 0 bases and J gave up 9 bases; unmatched junction bases: 8. Germline V gives CDR1 SGHRS, CDR2 YFSETQ.